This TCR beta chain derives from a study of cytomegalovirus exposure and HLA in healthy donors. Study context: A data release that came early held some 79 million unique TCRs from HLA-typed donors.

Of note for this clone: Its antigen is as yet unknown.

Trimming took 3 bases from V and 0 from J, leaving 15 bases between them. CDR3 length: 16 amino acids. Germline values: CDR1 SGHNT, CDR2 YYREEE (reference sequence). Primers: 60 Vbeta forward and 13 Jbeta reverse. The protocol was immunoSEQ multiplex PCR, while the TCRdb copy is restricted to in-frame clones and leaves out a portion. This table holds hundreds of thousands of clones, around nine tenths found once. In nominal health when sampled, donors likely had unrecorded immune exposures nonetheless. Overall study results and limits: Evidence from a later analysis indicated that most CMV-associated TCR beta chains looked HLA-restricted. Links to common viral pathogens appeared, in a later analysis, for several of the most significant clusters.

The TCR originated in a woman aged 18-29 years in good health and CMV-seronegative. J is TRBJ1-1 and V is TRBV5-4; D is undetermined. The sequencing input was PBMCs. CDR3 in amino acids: CASSYSVGIMNTEAFF. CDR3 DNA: TGTGCCAGCAGCTACTCTGTCGGGATAATGAACACTGAAGCTTTCTTT.